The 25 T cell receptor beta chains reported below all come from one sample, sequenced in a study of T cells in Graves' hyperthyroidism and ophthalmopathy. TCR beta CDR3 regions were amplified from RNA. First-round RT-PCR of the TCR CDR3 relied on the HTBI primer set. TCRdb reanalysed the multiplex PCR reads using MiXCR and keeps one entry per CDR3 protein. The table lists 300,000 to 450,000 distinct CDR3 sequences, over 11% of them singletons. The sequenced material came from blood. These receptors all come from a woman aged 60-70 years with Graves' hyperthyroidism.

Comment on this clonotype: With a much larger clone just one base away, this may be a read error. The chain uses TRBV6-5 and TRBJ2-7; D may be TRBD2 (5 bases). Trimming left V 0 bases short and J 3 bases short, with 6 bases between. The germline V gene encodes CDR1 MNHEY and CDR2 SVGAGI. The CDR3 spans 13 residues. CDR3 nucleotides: TGTGCCAGCAGTTACTCCGGGGTCTACGAGCAGTACTTC. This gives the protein CASSYSGVYEQYF.

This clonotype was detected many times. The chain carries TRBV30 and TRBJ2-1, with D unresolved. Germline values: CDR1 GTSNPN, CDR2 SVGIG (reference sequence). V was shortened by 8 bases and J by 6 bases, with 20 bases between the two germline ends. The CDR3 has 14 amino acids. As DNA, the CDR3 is TGTGCCGGGAATCTAGGTGGTCTGGGCAATGAGCAGTTCTTC. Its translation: CAGNLGGLGNEQFF.

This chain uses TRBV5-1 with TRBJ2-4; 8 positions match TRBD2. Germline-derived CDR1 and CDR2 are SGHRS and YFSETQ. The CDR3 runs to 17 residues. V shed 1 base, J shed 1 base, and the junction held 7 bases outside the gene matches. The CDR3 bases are TGCGCCAGCAGCTTGCCACCGGGAGGGCAGGCCAAAAACATTCAGTACTTC. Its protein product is CASSLPPGGQAKNIQYF.

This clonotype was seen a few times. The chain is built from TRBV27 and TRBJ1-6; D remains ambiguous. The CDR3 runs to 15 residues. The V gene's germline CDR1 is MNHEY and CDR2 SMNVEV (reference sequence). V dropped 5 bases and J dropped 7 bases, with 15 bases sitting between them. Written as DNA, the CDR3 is TGTGCCAGCAGTCCTAATGCAGCTCGAAATTCACCCCTCCACTTT. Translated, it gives CASSPNAARNSPLHF.

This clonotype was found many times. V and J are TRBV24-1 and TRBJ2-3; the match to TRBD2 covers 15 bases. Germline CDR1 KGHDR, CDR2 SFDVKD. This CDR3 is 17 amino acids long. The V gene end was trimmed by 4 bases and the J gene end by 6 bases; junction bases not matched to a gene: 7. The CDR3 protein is CATSENPGLAGGDTQYF. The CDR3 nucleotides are TGTGCCACCAGTGAAAACCCGGGACTAGCGGGAGGCGATACGCAGTATTTT.

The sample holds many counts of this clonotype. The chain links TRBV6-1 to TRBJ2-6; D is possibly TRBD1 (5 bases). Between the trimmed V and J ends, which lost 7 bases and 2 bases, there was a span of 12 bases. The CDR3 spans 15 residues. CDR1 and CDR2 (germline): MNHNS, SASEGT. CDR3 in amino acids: CASTKAGTGANVLTF. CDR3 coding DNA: TGTGCCAGCACCAAGGCAGGGACTGGGGCCAACGTCCTGACTTTC.

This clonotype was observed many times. This CDR3 is CASSQGRRSPLHF. The CDR3 DNA sequence: TGTGCCAGCAGCCAAGGCAGGCGATCACCCCTCCACTTT. The chain joins TRBV3-1 to TRBJ1-6; D gene unclear. Germline CDR1 LGHDT, CDR2 YNNKEL (reference sequence). The CDR3 contains 13 residues. The ends were cut back, 1 base at V and 10 bases at J, with 8 bases in the middle.

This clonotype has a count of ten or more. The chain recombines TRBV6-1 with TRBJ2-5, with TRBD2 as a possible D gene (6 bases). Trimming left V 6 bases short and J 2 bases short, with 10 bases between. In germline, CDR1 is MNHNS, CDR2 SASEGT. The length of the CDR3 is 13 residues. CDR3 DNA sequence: TGTGCCAGCAGGAGGGGACTGCAAGAGACCCAGTACTTC. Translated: CASRRGLQETQYF.

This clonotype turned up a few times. The chain's CDR3 is CASSPSGQGAGSPLHF. The DNA of the CDR3 is TGTGCCAGCAGTCCTTCGGGACAGGGGGCCGGGTCACCCCTCCACTTT. The rearrangement links TRBV28 to TRBJ1-6; 12 bases match TRBD1. V lost 5 bases and J lost 10; bases outside the gene matches: 9. The germline V gene encodes CDR1 MDHEN and CDR2 SYDVKM. The CDR3 consists of 16 residues.

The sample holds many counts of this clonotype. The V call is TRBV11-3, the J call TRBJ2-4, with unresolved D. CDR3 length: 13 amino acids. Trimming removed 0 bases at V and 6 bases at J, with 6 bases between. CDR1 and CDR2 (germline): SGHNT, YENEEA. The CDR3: CASSLDYRNIQYF. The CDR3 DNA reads TGTGCCAGCAGCTTAGATTACAGAAACATTCAGTACTTC.

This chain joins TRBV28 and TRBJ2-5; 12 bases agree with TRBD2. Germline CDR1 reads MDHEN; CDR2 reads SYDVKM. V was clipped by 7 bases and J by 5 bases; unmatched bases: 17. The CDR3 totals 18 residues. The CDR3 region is CASIGTSGWGRGGETQYF. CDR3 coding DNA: TGTGCCAGCATCGGGACTAGCGGGTGGGGGAGGGGTGGGGAGACCCAGTACTTC.

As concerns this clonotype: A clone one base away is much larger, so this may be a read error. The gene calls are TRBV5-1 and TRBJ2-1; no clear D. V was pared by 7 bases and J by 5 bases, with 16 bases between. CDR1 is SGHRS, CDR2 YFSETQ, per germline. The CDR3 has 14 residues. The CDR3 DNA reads TGCGCCAGCTCTCGTCCCCAACTCCACAATGAGCAGTTCTTC. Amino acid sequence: CASSRPQLHNEQFF.

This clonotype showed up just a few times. CDR3 nucleotide sequence: TGTGCCAGCAGCCGGCCCCTAGCCAGTGAGCAGTTCTTC. It codes for CASSRPLASEQFF. The chain combines TRBV27 with TRBJ2-1; tentative D call: TRBD2 (5 bases). CDR3 size: 13 residues. The germline CDR1 and CDR2 sequences are MNHEY and SMNVEV (reference sequence). Trimming removed 6 bases from V and 9 bases from J, with 15 bases in between.

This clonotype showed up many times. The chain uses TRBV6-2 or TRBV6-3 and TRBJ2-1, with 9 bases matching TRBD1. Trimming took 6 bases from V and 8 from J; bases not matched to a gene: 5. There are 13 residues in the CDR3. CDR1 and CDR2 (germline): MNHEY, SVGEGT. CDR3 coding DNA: TGTGCCAGCAGGGGGACAGGGCGGGATGAGCAGTTCTTC. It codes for CASRGTGRDEQFF.

The DNA of the CDR3 is TGTGCCAGCAGCGTAGCTACAGGAGCAGGGCAAAACATTCAGTACTTC. Amino acid sequence: CASSVATGAGQNIQYF. The chain has TRBV9 and TRBJ2-4; D is possibly TRBD1 (5 bases). V was pared by 0 bases and J by 5 bases, with 15 bases between. Germline values: CDR1 SGDLS, CDR2 YYNGEE. The CDR3 is 16 residues long.

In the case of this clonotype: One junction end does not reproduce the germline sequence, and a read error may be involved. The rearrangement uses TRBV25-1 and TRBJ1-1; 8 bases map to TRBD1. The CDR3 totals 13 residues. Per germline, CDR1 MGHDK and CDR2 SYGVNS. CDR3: CASSAYRGTEASF. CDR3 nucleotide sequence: TGTGCCAGCAGTGCCTACAGGGGGACTGAAGCTTCCTTT.

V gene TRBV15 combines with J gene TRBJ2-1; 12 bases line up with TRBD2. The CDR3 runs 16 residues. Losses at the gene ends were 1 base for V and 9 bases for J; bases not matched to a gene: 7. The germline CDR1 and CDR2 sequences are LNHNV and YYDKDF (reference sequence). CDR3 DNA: TGTGCCACCAGCAGAGGGGCTAGCGGGAGGGCCGGTGAGCAGTTCTTC. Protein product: CATSRGASGRAGEQFF.

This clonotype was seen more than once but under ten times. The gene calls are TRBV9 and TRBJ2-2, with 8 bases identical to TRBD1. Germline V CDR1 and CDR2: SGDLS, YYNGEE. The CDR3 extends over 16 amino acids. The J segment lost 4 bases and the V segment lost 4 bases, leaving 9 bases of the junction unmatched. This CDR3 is CASSFQTGAATGELFF. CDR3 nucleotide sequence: TGTGCCAGCAGCTTTCAGACAGGGGCGGCCACCGGGGAGCTGTTTTTT.

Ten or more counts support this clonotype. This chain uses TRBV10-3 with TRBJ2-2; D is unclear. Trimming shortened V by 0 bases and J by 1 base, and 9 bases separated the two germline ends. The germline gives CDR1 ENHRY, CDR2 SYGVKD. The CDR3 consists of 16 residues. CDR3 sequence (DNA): TGTGCCATCAGTGAGTCAGTGACAAAGAACACCGGGGAGCTGTTTTTT. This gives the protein CAISESVTKNTGELFF.

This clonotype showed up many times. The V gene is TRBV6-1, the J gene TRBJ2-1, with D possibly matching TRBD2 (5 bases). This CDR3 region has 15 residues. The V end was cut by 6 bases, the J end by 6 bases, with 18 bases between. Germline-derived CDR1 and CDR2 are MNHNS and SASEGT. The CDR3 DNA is TGTGCCAGCAGCGTAGCGAGCCAAGGAGTCAATGAGCAGTTCTTC. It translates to CASSVASQGVNEQFF.

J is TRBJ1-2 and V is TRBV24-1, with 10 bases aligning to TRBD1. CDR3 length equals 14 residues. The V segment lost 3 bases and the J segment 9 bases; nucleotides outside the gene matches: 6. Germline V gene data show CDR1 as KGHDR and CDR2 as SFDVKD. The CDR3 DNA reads TGTGCCACCAGTGATGGGGGGGACAGGGGTCGCTACACCTTC. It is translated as CATSDGGDRGRYTF.

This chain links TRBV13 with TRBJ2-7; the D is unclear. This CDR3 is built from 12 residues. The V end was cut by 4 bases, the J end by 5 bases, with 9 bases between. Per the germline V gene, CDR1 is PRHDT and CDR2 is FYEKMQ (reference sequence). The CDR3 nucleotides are TGTGCCAGCAGCTCCTATTCCGACGAGCAGTACTTC. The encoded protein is CASSSYSDEQYF.

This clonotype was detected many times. As DNA, the CDR3 is TGTGCCAGCAGTGTGGGAGACAATTCACCCCTCCACTTT. This sequence encodes CASSVGDNSPLHF. The chain has TRBV2 and TRBJ1-6; the D is unclear. Germline values: CDR1 SNHLY, CDR2 FYNNEI. The CDR3 covers 13 residues. Trimming removed 4 bases from V and 7 bases from J, with 8 bases in between.

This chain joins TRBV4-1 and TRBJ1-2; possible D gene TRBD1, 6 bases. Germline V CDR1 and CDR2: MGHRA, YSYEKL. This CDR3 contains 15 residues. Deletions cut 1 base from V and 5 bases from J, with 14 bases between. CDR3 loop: CASSQGTALGYGYTF. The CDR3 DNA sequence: TGCGCCAGCAGCCAAGGGACAGCTTTGGGGTATGGCTACACCTTC.

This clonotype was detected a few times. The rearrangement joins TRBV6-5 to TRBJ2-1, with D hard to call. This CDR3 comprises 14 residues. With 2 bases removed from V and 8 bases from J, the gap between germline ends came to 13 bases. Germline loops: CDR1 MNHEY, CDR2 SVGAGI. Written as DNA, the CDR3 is TGTGCCAGCAGTTACATCAGAAGTAAAGATGAGCAGTTCTTC. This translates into CASSYIRSKDEQFF.